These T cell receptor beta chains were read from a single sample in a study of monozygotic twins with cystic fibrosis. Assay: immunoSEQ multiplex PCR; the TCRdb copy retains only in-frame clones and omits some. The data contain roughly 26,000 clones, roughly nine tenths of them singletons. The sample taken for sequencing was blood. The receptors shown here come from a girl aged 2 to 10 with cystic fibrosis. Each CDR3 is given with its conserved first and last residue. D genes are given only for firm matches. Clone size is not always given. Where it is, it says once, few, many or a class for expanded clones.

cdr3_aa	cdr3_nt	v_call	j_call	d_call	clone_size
CASKWQGWAEAFF	TGTGCCAGCAAATGGCAGGGGTGGGCTGAAGCTTTCTTT	TRBV27	TRBJ1-1	.	.
CLSQGTDTQYF	TGTCTAAGCCAGGGCACAGATACGCAGTATTTT	TRBV20-1	TRBJ2-3	.	.
CASSETEDTEAFF	TGTGCCAGCAGTGAAACGGAGGACACTGAAGCTTTCTTT	TRBV2	TRBJ1-1	.	once
CASSYGLAGRNEQFF	TGTGCCAGCAGTTACGGGCTAGCGGGGAGAAATGAGCAGTTCTTC	TRBV6-5	TRBJ2-1	TRBD2	.
CASSRTVGGPETQYF	TGTGCCAGCAGCCGAACCGTAGGGGGGCCGGAGACCCAGTACTTC	TRBV7-8	TRBJ2-5	.	.
CASSLSRQGLSSNQPQHF	TGTGCCAGCAGCTTATCCCGACAGGGCCTCTCTAGCAATCAGCCCCAGCATTTT	TRBV7-8	TRBJ1-5	TRBD1	once
CASSERWTAFEAFF	TGTGCCAGCAGTGAGAGGTGGACGGCCTTTGAAGCTTTCTTT	TRBV2	TRBJ1-1	.	.
CASSLPEGGRDTGELFF	TGTGCCAGCAGTTTACCCGAGGGGGGCAGGGACACCGGGGAGCTGTTTTTT	TRBV28	TRBJ2-2	.	.
CASGPGQGTGQPQHF	TGTGCCAGCGGACCGGGACAGGGGACGGGTCAGCCCCAGCATTTT	TRBV2	TRBJ1-5	TRBD1	few
CASSPPGTKSNYGYTF	TGTGCCAGCAGCCCCCCCGGGACCAAATCTAACTATGGCTACACCTTC	TRBV7-8	TRBJ1-2	.	once
CASIRYSPATDTQYF	TGTGCCAGCATTCGGTACAGCCCAGCCACAGATACGCAGTATTTT	TRBV2	TRBJ2-3	.	.
CAWRGAGTTLGAFF	TGTGCCTGGAGGGGGGCAGGGACAACCCTGGGGGCTTTCTTT	TRBV30	TRBJ1-1	.	.
CARVYEQYF	TGTGCCAGGGTCTACGAGCAGTACTTC	TRBV5-3	TRBJ2-7	.	.
CASSRGRENIQYF	TGTGCCAGCTCACGGGGCAGGGAAAACATTCAGTACTTC	TRBV18	TRBJ2-4	.	.
CASSSQTGAGGNTIYF	TGTGCCAGTAGTTCCCAGACGGGGGCAGGCGGAAACACCATATATTTT	TRBV19	TRBJ1-3	.	once
CASRTGGYEQYF	TGTGCCAGCAGGACAGGGGGCTACGAGCAGTACTTC	TRBV2	TRBJ2-7	TRBD1	.
CASSRTGGVFF	TGTGCCAGCAGCCGGACAGGGGGTGTTTTTTTT	TRBV7-9	TRBJ1-4	TRBD1	.
CASSFRRGSGNTIYF	TGTGCCAGTAGTTTCCGCAGGGGGTCTGGAAACACCATATATTTT	TRBV19	TRBJ1-3	TRBD1	.